Listed below are T cell receptor beta chains from one sample, sequenced in a study of CD8+ T cells in alopecia areata. Libraries were prepared by immunoSEQ multiplex PCR; TCRdb keeps only in-frame clonotypes and omits some of them. Of 100,000 to 150,000 clones listed, 61% are singletons. Sequenced material: CD4+ T cells sorted from blood, taken at week 4, from a patient treated with tofacitinib. The source of these receptors is a human donor with alopecia areata. Each CDR3 is given with its conserved first and last residue. The D gene is left open where the match is weak. Only some rows state a clone size, as once, few, many or a class for expanded clones.

J gene: TRBJ2-5; clone size: .; V gene: TRBV5-4; D gene: TRBD1; CDR3 protein: CASSSPTGTEGATQYF; CDR3 DNA: TGTGCCAGCAGCTCACCAACCGGGACAGAAGGTGCGACCCAGTACTTC
J gene: TRBJ2-5; clone size: .; V gene: TRBV15; D gene: TRBD2; CDR3 protein: CATSRDPTSGGEETQYF; CDR3 DNA: TGTGCCACCAGCAGAGATCCCACTAGCGGGGGGGAAGAGACCCAGTACTTC
J gene: TRBJ1-2; clone size: .; V gene: TRBV7-2; D gene: TRBD1; CDR3 protein: CASSLGPGTAYGYTF; CDR3 DNA: TGTGCCAGCAGCTTAGGGCCCGGGACAGCCTATGGCTACACCTTC
J gene: TRBJ1-1; clone size: .; V gene: TRBV13; D gene: TRBD1; CDR3 protein: CASSPWDRVNTEAFF; CDR3 DNA: TGTGCCAGCAGCCCCTGGGACAGGGTGAACACTGAAGCTTTCTTT
J gene: TRBJ1-6; clone size: few; V gene: TRBV10-3; D gene: .; CDR3 protein: CAISESREGSPLHF; CDR3 DNA: TGTGCCATCAGTGAGTCCCGGGAGGGATCACCCCTCCACTTT
J gene: TRBJ2-7; clone size: .; V gene: TRBV30; D gene: .; CDR3 protein: CAWGTTYEQYF; CDR3 DNA: TGTGCCTGGGGGACAACCTACGAGCAGTACTTC
J gene: TRBJ2-7; clone size: .; V gene: TRBV23-1; D gene: .; CDR3 protein: CASSQRGRDYEQYF; CDR3 DNA: TGCGCCAGCAGTCAACGGGGGAGAGATTACGAGCAGTACTTC
J gene: TRBJ1-2; clone size: few; V gene: TRBV30; D gene: .; CDR3 protein: CAWCRSGPPTF; CDR3 DNA: TGTGCCTGGTGTCGGTCGGGACCCCCTACCTTC
J gene: TRBJ2-1; clone size: .; V gene: TRBV7-9; D gene: .; CDR3 protein: CASSTSTYNEQFF; CDR3 DNA: TGTGCCAGCAGCACTAGTACCTACAATGAGCAGTTCTTC
J gene: TRBJ2-5; clone size: .; V gene: TRBV29-1; D gene: .; CDR3 protein: CSVVVDQETQYF; CDR3 DNA: TGCAGCGTTGTGGTAGACCAAGAGACCCAGTACTTC
J gene: TRBJ2-3; clone size: few; V gene: TRBV4-1; D gene: .; CDR3 protein: CASSHLGANTQYF; CDR3 DNA: TGCGCCAGCAGCCACCTCGGAGCGAATACGCAGTATTTT
J gene: TRBJ2-2; clone size: .; V gene: TRBV23-1; D gene: .; CDR3 protein: CANQEKRNTGELFF; CDR3 DNA: TGCGCCAACCAAGAAAAGCGGAACACCGGGGAGCTGTTTTTT
J gene: TRBJ2-4; clone size: .; V gene: TRBV28; D gene: .; CDR3 protein: CASSPTGLAKNIQYF; CDR3 DNA: TGTGCCAGCAGTCCAACGGGACTAGCCAAAAACATTCAGTACTTC
J gene: TRBJ1-1; clone size: .; V gene: TRBV29-1; D gene: .; CDR3 protein: CSVVRDTEAFF; CDR3 DNA: TGCAGCGTTGTTAGGGACACTGAAGCTTTCTTT
J gene: TRBJ2-1; clone size: .; V gene: TRBV5-1; D gene: TRBD2; CDR3 protein: CASSLPPGLAGDNEQFF; CDR3 DNA: TGCGCCAGCAGCTTGCCTCCGGGACTAGCGGGAGACAATGAGCAGTTCTTC
J gene: TRBJ1-1; clone size: .; V gene: TRBV27; D gene: .; CDR3 protein: CASSLLVNTEAFF; CDR3 DNA: TGTGCCAGCAGTTTACTGGTGAACACTGAAGCTTTCTTT
J gene: TRBJ2-7; clone size: few; V gene: TRBV29-1; D gene: .; CDR3 protein: CSVEGTLYEQYF; CDR3 DNA: TGCAGCGTTGAAGGGACACTCTACGAGCAGTACTTC
J gene: TRBJ1-2; clone size: .; V gene: TRBV19; D gene: .; CDR3 protein: CASKLGTQWDGYTF; CDR3 DNA: TGTGCCAGTAAATTGGGCACACAATGGGATGGCTACACCTTC
J gene: TRBJ2-5; clone size: few; V gene: TRBV5-1; D gene: .; CDR3 protein: CASSLQQETQYF; CDR3 DNA: TGCGCCAGCAGCCTACAGCAAGAGACCCAGTACTTC
J gene: TRBJ2-3; clone size: .; V gene: TRBV5-6; D gene: .; CDR3 protein: CASKVPGDTDTQYF; CDR3 DNA: TGTGCCAGCAAGGTCCCGGGGGACACAGATACGCAGTATTTT
J gene: TRBJ1-2; clone size: few; V gene: TRBV4-1; D gene: TRBD1; CDR3 protein: CASSPPIRGQGEGGYTF; CDR3 DNA: TGCGCCAGCAGCCCCCCCATCAGGGGCCAGGGGGAAGGGGGCTACACCTTC
J gene: TRBJ1-4; clone size: few; V gene: TRBV10-3; D gene: .; CDR3 protein: CAISERQATNEKLFF; CDR3 DNA: TGTGCCATCAGTGAGAGACAGGCAACTAATGAAAAACTGTTTTTT
J gene: TRBJ1-1; clone size: .; V gene: TRBV30; D gene: .; CDR3 protein: CAWSPRDGEAFF; CDR3 DNA: TGTGCCTGGAGCCCCCGGGACGGTGAAGCTTTCTTT
J gene: TRBJ2-1; clone size: few; V gene: TRBV2; D gene: .; CDR3 protein: CASSEFISYNEQFF; CDR3 DNA: TGTGCCAGCAGTGAGTTTATCTCCTACAATGAGCAGTTCTTC
J gene: TRBJ1-5; clone size: .; V gene: TRBV25-1; D gene: TRBD1; CDR3 protein: CARGTVWHF; CDR3 DNA: TGTGCCAGGGGGACAGTCTGGCATTTT
J gene: TRBJ2-7; clone size: .; V gene: TRBV7-3; D gene: .; CDR3 protein: CASSLGQGGGEQYF; CDR3 DNA: TGTGCCAGCAGCTTGGGACAAGGCGGGGGCGAGCAGTACTTC
J gene: TRBJ1-6; clone size: .; V gene: TRBV29-1; D gene: .; CDR3 protein: CSATEGVDSPLHF; CDR3 DNA: TGCAGCGCCACGGAGGGGGTTGATTCACCCCTCCACTTT
J gene: TRBJ2-3; clone size: .; V gene: TRBV7-8; D gene: .; CDR3 protein: CASSLDRFTDTQYF; CDR3 DNA: TGTGCCAGCAGCTTAGATCGGTTCACAGATACGCAGTATTTT
J gene: TRBJ2-7; clone size: .; V gene: TRBV11-2; D gene: .; CDR3 protein: CASSFVFGEQYF; CDR3 DNA: TGTGCCAGCAGCTTTGTATTCGGCGAGCAGTACTTC
J gene: TRBJ2-2; clone size: .; V gene: TRBV5-1; D gene: .; CDR3 protein: CASSFNGANTGELFF; CDR3 DNA: TGCGCCAGCAGCTTTAACGGGGCTAACACCGGGGAGCTGTTTTTT
J gene: TRBJ2-7; clone size: few; V gene: TRBV30; D gene: .; CDR3 protein: CACEGGSSYEQYF; CDR3 DNA: TGTGCCTGCGAGGGCGGTAGCTCCTACGAGCAGTACTTC
J gene: TRBJ1-2; clone size: .; V gene: TRBV30; D gene: .; CDR3 protein: CAWSVAGAYTF; CDR3 DNA: TGTGCCTGGAGTGTGGCAGGGGCCTACACCTTC
J gene: TRBJ1-2; clone size: .; V gene: TRBV10-3; D gene: TRBD1; CDR3 protein: CAIRPGTGNYGYTF; CDR3 DNA: TGTGCCATCAGGCCCGGGACAGGGAACTATGGCTACACCTTC
J gene: TRBJ1-5; clone size: once; V gene: TRBV5-1; D gene: .; CDR3 protein: CASSLGVGNQPQHF; CDR3 DNA: TGCGCCAGCAGCTTGGGGGTGGGCAATCAGCCCCAGCATTTT
J gene: TRBJ2-5; clone size: .; V gene: TRBV9; D gene: TRBD2; CDR3 protein: CASSVSGDTKETQYF; CDR3 DNA: TGTGCCAGCAGCGTTAGCGGGGATACTAAAGAGACCCAGTACTTC
J gene: TRBJ1-2; clone size: .; V gene: TRBV6-5; D gene: .; CDR3 protein: CASSYLPRGSRGGYTF; CDR3 DNA: TGTGCCAGCAGTTACCTCCCGCGGGGGTCAAGAGGGGGCTACACCTTC
J gene: TRBJ2-3; clone size: .; V gene: TRBV11-2; D gene: TRBD2; CDR3 protein: CASSILGASGYTDTQYF; CDR3 DNA: TGTGCCAGCAGCATTTTAGGGGCTAGCGGATACACAGATACGCAGTATTTT
J gene: TRBJ2-5; clone size: .; V gene: TRBV15; D gene: TRBD2; CDR3 protein: CATSRGLFGAGEETQYF; CDR3 DNA: TGTGCCACCAGCAGAGGGCTATTCGGAGCGGGGGAAGAGACCCAGTACTTC
J gene: TRBJ2-7; clone size: .; V gene: TRBV4-2; D gene: TRBD1; CDR3 protein: CASSQTQDRGFYEQYF; CDR3 DNA: TGTGCCAGCAGCCAGACCCAGGACAGGGGGTTCTACGAGCAGTACTTC
J gene: TRBJ2-6; clone size: .; V gene: TRBV11-2; D gene: TRBD2; CDR3 protein: CASSSSGTSVSGANVLTF; CDR3 DNA: TGTGCCAGCAGCTCTAGTGGGACTAGCGTTTCTGGGGCCAACGTCCTGACTTTC
J gene: TRBJ1-2; clone size: .; V gene: TRBV19; D gene: .; CDR3 protein: CATGPGTEGYTF; CDR3 DNA: TGTGCCACTGGGCCCGGGACGGAGGGCTACACCTTC
J gene: TRBJ1-2; clone size: once; V gene: TRBV5-4; D gene: .; CDR3 protein: CASSLTGFGYTF; CDR3 DNA: TGTGCCAGCAGCTTGACAGGGTTTGGCTACACCTTC